In this sample, the clone carrying this TCR beta chain turned up a few times. The PCR employed 60 Vbeta primers together with 13 Jbeta primers. The table came from immunoSEQ multiplex PCR; TCRdb's copy has only in-frame clones and leaves some out. The repertoire includes 70,000 to 95,000 clones, 80% of them detected once, and around 2% sits in the top ten. These data come from a study of cytomegalovirus exposure and HLA in healthy donors. About the study: Most donors, 70% to 85% of 398 genotyped, fell in the Caucasian-associated ancestry cluster.

Germline trimming cut 7 bases from V and 2 bases from J; bases unmatched to any gene: 7. Germline V gene lookup returns CDR1 SGHTA and CDR2 FQGNSA. This CDR3 has 15 residues. This sequence originates from a man between 18 and 35 years old in good health and CMV-seronegative. The rearrangement links TRBV7-2 to TRBJ1-3, with 8 bases that match TRBD1. Sequenced sample: PBMCs. The CDR3 spells CASTSGGAAGNTIYF. The CDR3 nucleotides read TGTGCCAGCACCTCAGGGGGCGCGGCTGGAAACACCATATATTTT.